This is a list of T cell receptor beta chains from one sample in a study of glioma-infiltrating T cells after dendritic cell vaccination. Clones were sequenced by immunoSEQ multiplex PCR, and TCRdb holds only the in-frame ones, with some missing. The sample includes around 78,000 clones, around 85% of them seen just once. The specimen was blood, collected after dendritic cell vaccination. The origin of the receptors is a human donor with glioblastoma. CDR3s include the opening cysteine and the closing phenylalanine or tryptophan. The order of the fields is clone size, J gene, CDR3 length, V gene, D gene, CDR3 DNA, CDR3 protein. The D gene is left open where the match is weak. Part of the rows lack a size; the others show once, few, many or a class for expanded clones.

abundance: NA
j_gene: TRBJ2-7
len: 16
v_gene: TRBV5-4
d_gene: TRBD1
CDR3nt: TGTGCCAGCAGCTTGGCCTCGGGACAGCTCTCCTACGAGCAGTACTTC
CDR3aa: CASSLASGQLSYEQYF

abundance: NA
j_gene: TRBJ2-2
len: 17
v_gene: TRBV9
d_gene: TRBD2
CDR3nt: TGTGCCAGCAGCGCCTGGACTAGCGGGACGAACACCGGGGAGCTGTTTTTT
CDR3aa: CASSAWTSGTNTGELFF

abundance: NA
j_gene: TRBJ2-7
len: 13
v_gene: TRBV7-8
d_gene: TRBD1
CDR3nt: TGTGCCAGCAGCAAGACAGGGGGCTACGAGCAGTACTTC
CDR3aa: CASSKTGGYEQYF

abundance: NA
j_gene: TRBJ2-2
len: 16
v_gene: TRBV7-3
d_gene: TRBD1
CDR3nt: TGTGCCAGCAGCCCCCGACAGGGGGCCGACACCGGGGAGCTGTTTTTT
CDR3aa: CASSPRQGADTGELFF

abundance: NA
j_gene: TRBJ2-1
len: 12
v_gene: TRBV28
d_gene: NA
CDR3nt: TGTGCCACCCAAAGAGCATACAATGAGCAGTTCTTC
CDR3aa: CATQRAYNEQFF

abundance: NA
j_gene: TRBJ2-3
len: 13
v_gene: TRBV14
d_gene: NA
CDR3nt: TGTGCCAGCAGCCCTCCCTACACAGATACGCAGTATTTT
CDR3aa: CASSPPYTDTQYF

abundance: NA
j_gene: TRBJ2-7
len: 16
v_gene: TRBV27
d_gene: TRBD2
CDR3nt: TGTGCCAGCAGAGTGGACGGGACTAGCGGATTCTACGAGCAGTACTTC
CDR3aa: CASRVDGTSGFYEQYF

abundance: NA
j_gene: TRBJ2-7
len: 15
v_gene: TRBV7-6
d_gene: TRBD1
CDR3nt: TGTGCCAGCAGCCCCCGGGACAGGCCGGACTACGAGCAGTACTTC
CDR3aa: CASSPRDRPDYEQYF

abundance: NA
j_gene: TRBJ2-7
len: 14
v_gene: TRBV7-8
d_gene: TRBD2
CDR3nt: TGTGCCAGCAGCTTTCAAGCGGGAGGCGACGAGCAGTACTTC
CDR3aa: CASSFQAGGDEQYF

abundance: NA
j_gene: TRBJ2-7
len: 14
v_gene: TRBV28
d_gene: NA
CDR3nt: TGTGCCAGCAGATCCCACAGGGAAGGAGGCGAGCAGTACTTC
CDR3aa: CASRSHREGGEQYF

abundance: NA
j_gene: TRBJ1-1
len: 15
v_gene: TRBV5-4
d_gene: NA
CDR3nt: TGTGCCAGCAGCCCCGCCGGGACACGTAACACTGAAGCTTTCTTT
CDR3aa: CASSPAGTRNTEAFF

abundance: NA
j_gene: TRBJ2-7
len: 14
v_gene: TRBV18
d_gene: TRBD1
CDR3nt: TGTGCCAGCTCACCCCAGGGGGTCCCCTACGAGCAGTACTTC
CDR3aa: CASSPQGVPYEQYF

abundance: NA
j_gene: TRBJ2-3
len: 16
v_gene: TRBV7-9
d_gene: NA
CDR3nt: TGTGCCAGCAGCTTATTGGGGCCTAGACCTCTCGATACGCAGTATTTT
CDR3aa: CASSLLGPRPLDTQYF

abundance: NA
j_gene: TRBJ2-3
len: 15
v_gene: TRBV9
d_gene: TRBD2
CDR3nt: TGTGCCAGCAGCGTAGGTGGACTAGCGACAGATACGCAGTATTTT
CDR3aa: CASSVGGLATDTQYF

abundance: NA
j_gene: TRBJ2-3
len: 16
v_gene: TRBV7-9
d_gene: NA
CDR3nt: TGTGCCAGCAGCTTAGGAGGGCAGGGGTCATTAGATACGCAGTATTTT
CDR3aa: CASSLGGQGSLDTQYF

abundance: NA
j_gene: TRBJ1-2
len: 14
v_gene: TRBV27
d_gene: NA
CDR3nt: TGTGCCAGCAGGTTGACAGGAATCGCTTATGGCTACACCTTC
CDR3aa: CASRLTGIAYGYTF

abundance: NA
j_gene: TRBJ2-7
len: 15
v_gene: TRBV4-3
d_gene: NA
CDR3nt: TGCGCCAGCAGCCAACGACAGCCGGGGGCCTACGAGCAGTACTTC
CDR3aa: CASSQRQPGAYEQYF

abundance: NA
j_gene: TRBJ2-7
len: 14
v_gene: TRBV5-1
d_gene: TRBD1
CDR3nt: TGCGCCAGCAGCTTAGGGACAGGGCCCAACGAGCAGTACTTC
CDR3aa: CASSLGTGPNEQYF

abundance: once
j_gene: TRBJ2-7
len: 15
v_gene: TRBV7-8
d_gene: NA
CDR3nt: TGTGCCAGCAGCACCCCGGAGAGGGGGAGGGGGGAGCAGTACTTC
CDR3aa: CASSTPERGRGEQYF

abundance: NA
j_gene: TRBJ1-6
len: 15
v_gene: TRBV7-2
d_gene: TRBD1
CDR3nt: TGTGCCAGCAGCTTAGACAGGGGCGACAATTCACCCCTCCACTTT
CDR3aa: CASSLDRGDNSPLHF

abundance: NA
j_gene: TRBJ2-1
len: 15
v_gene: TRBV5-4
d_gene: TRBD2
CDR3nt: TGTGCCAGCAGCTTGGAACTAGCGGAATACAATGAGCAGTTCTTC
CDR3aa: CASSLELAEYNEQFF

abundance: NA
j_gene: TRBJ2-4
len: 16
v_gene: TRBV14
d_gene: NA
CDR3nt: TGTGCCAGCAGCCAATACAGGGCGGGGGTCAAAAACATTCAGTACTTC
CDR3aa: CASSQYRAGVKNIQYF

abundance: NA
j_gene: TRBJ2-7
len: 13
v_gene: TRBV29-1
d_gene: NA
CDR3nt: TGCAGCGTTGAGACAGACGAAGCCTACGAGCAGTACTTC
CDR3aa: CSVETDEAYEQYF

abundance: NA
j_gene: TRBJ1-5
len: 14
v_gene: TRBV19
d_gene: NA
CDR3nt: TGTGCCAGTAGTATGGGAGTCGGCAATCAGCCCCAGCATTTT
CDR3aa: CASSMGVGNQPQHF

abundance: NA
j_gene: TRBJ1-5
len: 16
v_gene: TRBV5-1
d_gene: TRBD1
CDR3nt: TGCGCCAGCAGCTTGGAGGGACAGGGGGCGAATCAGCCCCAGCATTTT
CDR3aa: CASSLEGQGANQPQHF

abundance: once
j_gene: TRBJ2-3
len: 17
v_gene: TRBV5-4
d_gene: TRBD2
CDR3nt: TGTGCCAGCAGCTTGGTTTACGGTCCTAGCGGAGGGGATACGCAGTATTTT
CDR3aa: CASSLVYGPSGGDTQYF

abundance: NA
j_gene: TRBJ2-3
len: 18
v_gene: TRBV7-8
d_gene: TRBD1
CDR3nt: TGTGCCAGCAGCTTAGCCGGGACAGGGGGCCGACGTCCAGATACGCAGTATTTT
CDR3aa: CASSLAGTGGRRPDTQYF

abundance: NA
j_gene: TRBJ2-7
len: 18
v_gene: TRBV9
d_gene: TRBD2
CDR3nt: TGTGCCAGCAGCGTTGGTCCAGCGGGAGGCAAAATCCACTACGAGCAGTACTTC
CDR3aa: CASSVGPAGGKIHYEQYF

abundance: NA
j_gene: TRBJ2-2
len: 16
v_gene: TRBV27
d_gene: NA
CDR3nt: TGTGCCAGCAGTTCAGGGGTCCATTGGACCGCCGGGGAGCTGTTTTTT
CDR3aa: CASSSGVHWTAGELFF

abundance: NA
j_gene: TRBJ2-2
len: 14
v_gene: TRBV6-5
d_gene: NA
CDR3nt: TGTGCCAGCAGTTACTCGGGGCCAACCGGGGAGCTGTTTTTT
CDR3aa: CASSYSGPTGELFF

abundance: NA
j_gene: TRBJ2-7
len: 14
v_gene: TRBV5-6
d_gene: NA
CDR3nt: TGTGCCAGCAGCTCGCCGGGGGAGTCCTACGAGCAGTACTTC
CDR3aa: CASSSPGESYEQYF

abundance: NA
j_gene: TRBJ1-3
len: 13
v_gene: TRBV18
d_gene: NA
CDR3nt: TGTGCCAGCTCTCAGGGTCAAGGGGACACCATATATTTT
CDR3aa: CASSQGQGDTIYF

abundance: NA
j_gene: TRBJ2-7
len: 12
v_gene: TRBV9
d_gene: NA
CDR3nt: TGTGCCAGCAGCGTAGGGGAGCACGAGCAGTACTTC
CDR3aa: CASSVGEHEQYF

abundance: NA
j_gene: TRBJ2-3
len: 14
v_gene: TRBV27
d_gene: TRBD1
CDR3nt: TGTGCCAGCAGTTTAGGGACAGCCACAGATACGCAGTATTTT
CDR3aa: CASSLGTATDTQYF

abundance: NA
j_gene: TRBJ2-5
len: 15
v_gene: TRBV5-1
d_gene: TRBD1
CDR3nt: TGCGCCAGCAGCTTGGAGGGGGCACCAAGGGAGACCCAGTACTTC
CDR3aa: CASSLEGAPRETQYF

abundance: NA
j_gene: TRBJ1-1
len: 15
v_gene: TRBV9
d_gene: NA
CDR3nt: TGTGCCAGCAGCGTAGGGCGGGCGGAGAACACTGAAGCTTTCTTT
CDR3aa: CASSVGRAENTEAFF

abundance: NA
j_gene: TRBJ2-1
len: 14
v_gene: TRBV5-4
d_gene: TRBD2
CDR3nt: TGTGCCAGCAGCCAGACTAGCATCTACAATGAGCAGTTCTTC
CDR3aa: CASSQTSIYNEQFF

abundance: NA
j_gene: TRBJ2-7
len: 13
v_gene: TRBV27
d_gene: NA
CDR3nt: TGTGCCAGCAGTACCCAGGACAGCCCTCGACGGTACTTC
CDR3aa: CASSTQDSPRRYF

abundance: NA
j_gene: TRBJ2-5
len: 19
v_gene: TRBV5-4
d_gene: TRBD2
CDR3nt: TGTGCCAGCAGCCTCCACCCCACTAGCGGGGGACAGTACCAAGAGACCCAGTACTTC
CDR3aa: CASSLHPTSGGQYQETQYF

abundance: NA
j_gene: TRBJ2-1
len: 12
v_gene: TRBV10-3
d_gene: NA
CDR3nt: TGTGCCACCCGCACAGGTTACAATGAGCAGTTCTTC
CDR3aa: CATRTGYNEQFF

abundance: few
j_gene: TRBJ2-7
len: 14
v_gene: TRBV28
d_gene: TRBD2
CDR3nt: TGTGCCAGCACCTCCGGGACTAGCGGGTTGGAGCAGTACTTC
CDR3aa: CASTSGTSGLEQYF

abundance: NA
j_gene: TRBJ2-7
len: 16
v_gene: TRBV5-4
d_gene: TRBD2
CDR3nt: TGTGCCAGCAGCTTGGGGGGACTAGCGGGGACCTACGAGCAGTACTTC
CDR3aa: CASSLGGLAGTYEQYF

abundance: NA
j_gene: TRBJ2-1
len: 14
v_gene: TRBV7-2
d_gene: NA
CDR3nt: TGTGCCAGCAGCTTAGCTAGGACAGTCAATGAGCAGTTCTTC
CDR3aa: CASSLARTVNEQFF

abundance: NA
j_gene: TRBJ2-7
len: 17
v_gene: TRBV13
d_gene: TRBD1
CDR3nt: TGTGCCAGCAGCCTCCGGACAGGCCCTCTCGCGACCTACGAGCAGTACTTC
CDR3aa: CASSLRTGPLATYEQYF

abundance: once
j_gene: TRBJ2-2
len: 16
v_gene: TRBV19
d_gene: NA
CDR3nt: TGTGCCAGTAGTATACTTATGGCATCCCTAGGCGGGGAGCTGTTTTTT
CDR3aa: CASSILMASLGGELFF

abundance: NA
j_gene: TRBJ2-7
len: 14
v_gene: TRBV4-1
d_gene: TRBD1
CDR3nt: TGCGCCAGCAGCCAGACGACAGGGCTCTACGAGCAGTACTTC
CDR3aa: CASSQTTGLYEQYF

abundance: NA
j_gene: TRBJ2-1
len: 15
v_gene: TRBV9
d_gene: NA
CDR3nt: TGTGCCAGCAGCGTAGGTAGCGGAGGATACAATGAGCAGTTCTTC
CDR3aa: CASSVGSGGYNEQFF

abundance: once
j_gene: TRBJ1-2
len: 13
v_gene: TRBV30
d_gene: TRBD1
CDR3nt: TGTGCCTGGAGTTCCGGGACAGGGGCGCATTACACCTTC
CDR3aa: CAWSSGTGAHYTF

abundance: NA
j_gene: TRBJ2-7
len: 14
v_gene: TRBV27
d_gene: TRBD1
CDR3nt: TGTGCCAGCAGAGGACAGGGGTCCTCCTACGAGCAGTACTTC
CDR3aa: CASRGQGSSYEQYF

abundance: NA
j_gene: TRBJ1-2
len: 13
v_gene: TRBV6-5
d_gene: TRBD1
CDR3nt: TGTGCCAGCAGAATCTCCGGGACAGGGGATCTCACCTTC
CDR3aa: CASRISGTGDLTF

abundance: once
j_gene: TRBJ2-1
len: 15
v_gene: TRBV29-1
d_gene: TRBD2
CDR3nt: TGCAGCTCCCGCCTAAACGCGGGAGCATACAATGAGCAGTTCTTC
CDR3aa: CSSRLNAGAYNEQFF

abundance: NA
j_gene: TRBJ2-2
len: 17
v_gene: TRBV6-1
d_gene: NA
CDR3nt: TGTGCCAGCAGTGAAAGGGGTGGAGTGAGAAACACCGGGGAGCTGTTTTTT
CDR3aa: CASSERGGVRNTGELFF

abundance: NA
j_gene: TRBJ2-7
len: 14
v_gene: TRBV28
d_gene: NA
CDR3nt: TGTGCCAGCAGTTTGACACAGAGCTCCTACGAGCAGTACTTC
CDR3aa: CASSLTQSSYEQYF

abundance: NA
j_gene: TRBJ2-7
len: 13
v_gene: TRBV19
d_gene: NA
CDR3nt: TGTGCCAGTAGCTGGGACACCAGCTACGAGCAGTACTTC
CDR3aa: CASSWDTSYEQYF

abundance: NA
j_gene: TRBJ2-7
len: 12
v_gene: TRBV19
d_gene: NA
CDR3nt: TGTGCCAGTAGTATAGTGGGGGCCGAGCAGTACTTC
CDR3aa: CASSIVGAEQYF

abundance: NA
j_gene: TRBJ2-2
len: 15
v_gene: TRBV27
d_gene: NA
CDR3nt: TGTGCCAGCTGCGTCGGGGGTTTAGGCACCGGGGAGCTGTTTTTT
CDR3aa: CASCVGGLGTGELFF

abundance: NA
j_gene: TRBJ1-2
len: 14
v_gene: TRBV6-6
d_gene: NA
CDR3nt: TGTGCCAGCCGCGACGCGGAAATCCCCTATGGCTACACCTTC
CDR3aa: CASRDAEIPYGYTF

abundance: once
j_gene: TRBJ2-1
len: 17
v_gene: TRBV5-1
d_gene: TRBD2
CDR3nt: TGCGCCAGCAGCTCAGGACTAGCGGGGAGCTCCTACAATGAGCAGTTCTTC
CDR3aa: CASSSGLAGSSYNEQFF

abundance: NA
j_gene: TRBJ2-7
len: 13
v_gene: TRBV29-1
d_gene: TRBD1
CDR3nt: TGCAGCGTAAGGACAGGGACCTCCTACGAGCAGTACTTC
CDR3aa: CSVRTGTSYEQYF

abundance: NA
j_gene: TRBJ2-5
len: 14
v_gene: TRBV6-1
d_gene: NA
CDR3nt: TGTGCCAGCAGTGCCGGGACATACCAAGAGACCCAGTACTTC
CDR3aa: CASSAGTYQETQYF